This T cell receptor (beta chain) was sequenced for a study of T cells expressing NK-cell markers. About the study: Most of the eight sequenced donors were HCMV-seropositive; one was seronegative. Study findings and constraints: No clear determination of HCMV specificity was made for expanded NKG2C+ T cell clones.

As to this clonotype: Its antigen is as yet unknown.

The CDR3 length is 13 residues. Germline values: CDR1 SGHTA, CDR2 FQGNSA. TCRdb reprocessed the 5' RACE reads and reports one entry per CDR3 protein, with no DNA. Its clone listing holds 350,000 to 400,000 distinct CDR3 sequences. This sequence joins TRBV7-2 and TRBJ2-4. The clonotype was recovered from a woman aged 50 to 60 in good health. Source material: blood T cells: a sorted CD56 or NKG2C T cell subset, CD4+ or CD8+ T cells, or bulk PBMC T cells (not recorded which). This chain's CDR3 is CASSLAGVNIQYF.